These 22 T cell receptor beta chains came from one sample sequenced in a study of cytomegalovirus exposure and HLA in healthy donors. Vbeta (60) and Jbeta (13) primers were used in the PCR. Clones were read by immunoSEQ multiplex PCR, and TCRdb kept only the in-frame ones, dropping some. The sample lists about 190,000 clones; around three quarters were seen once. The sample consisted of PBMCs. Receptor source: a boy aged 5 to 17 in good health and CMV-seronegative.

The DNA of the CDR3 is TGTGCCTGGAGTGCCCTAGAAAGAGCTTTCTTT. It encodes CAWSALERAFF. This chain uses TRBV30 with TRBJ1-1; D gene uncertain. Germline CDR1 reads GTSNPN; CDR2 reads SVGIG (reference sequence). V was shortened by 1 base and J by 10 bases, with 10 bases between the two germline ends. The length of the CDR3 is 11 residues.

The chain links TRBV5-6 to TRBJ1-2, with D uncertain. Trimming left V 2 bases short and J 1 base short, with 15 bases between. CDR3 size: 16 residues. Looked up from germline, CDR1 is SGHDT and CDR2 is YYEEEE. CDR3 coding DNA: TGTGCCAGCAGCTTCATCCGGGATCTATATAACTATGGCTACACCTTC. It encodes CASSFIRDLYNYGYTF.

A single count supports this clone. V gene TRBV9 combines with J gene TRBJ1-3; 9 positions agree with TRBD1. The CDR3 covers 15 residues. V gave up 3 bases and J gave up 8 bases; unmatched junction bases: 9. From germline, CDR1 is SGDLS and CDR2 YYNGEE. CDR3 DNA: TGTGCCAGCAGCGCCCATGGGACAGGGAAAGACACCATATATTTT. Translating gives CASSAHGTGKDTIYF.

This clone was observed a single time. The V and J genes are TRBV6-6 and TRBJ2-2; D may be TRBD2 (5 bases). The germline V gene has CDR1 MNHNY and CDR2 SVGAGI (reference sequence). The CDR3 is 14 residues long. V dropped 0 bases and J dropped 3 bases, with 5 bases sitting between them. CDR3 in amino acids: CASSYSRDTGELFF. CDR3 bases: TGTGCCAGCAGTTACTCGAGGGACACCGGGGAGCTGTTTTTT.

The chain is built from TRBV2 and TRBJ2-4, with TRBD2 matching 8 bases. The germline V gene encodes CDR1 SNHLY and CDR2 FYNNEI. The length of the CDR3 is 16 residues. The V gene end was trimmed by 11 bases and the J gene end by 4 bases; junction bases not matched to a gene: 16. CDR3 in amino acids: CACYRGGGGPKNIQYF. The CDR3, as DNA: TGTGCCTGCTACCGGGGGGGTGGGGGCCCTAAAAACATTCAGTACTTC.

A few counts support this clone. The chain carries TRBV9 and TRBJ2-7; the match to TRBD1 covers 9 bases. Trimming took 0 bases from V and 0 from J; bases not matched to a gene: 4. The CDR3 runs to 16 residues. Germline CDR1 and CDR2: SGDLS and YYNGEE. Here the CDR3 DNA reads TGTGCCAGCAGCGTAGGGGACAGGGCCCTCTCCTACGAGCAGTACTTC. It codes for CASSVGDRALSYEQYF.

This clone was detected once. V and J are TRBV12-5 and TRBJ2-5; D is unresolved. Looked up from germline, CDR1 is LGHNT and CDR2 is FRNRAP. Deletions cut 2 bases from V and 2 bases from J, with 3 bases between. The CDR3 is made up of 12 amino acids. This CDR3 is CASGLTQETQYF. DNA of the CDR3: TGTGCTAGTGGTTTGACACAAGAGACCCAGTACTTC.

V is TRBV19 and J is TRBJ1-5; D not certain. Germline CDR1 reads LNHDA; CDR2 reads SQIVND (reference sequence). V was shortened by 2 bases and J by 1 base, with 9 bases between the two germline ends. The CDR3 has 15 amino acids. CDR3 sequence (DNA): TGTGCCAGTAGTATAAGTCGGGTAAGCAATCAGCCCCAGCATTTT. The encoded protein is CASSISRVSNQPQHF.

The V call is TRBV18, the J call TRBJ1-6, with 8 bases matching TRBD1. The germline V gene encodes CDR1 KGHSH and CDR2 LQKENI. J gave up 5 bases and V 3 bases, and 0 bases lay outside the gene matches. The length of the CDR3 is 14 residues. In nucleotides, the CDR3 is TGTGCCAGCTCACCGGACAGGGATAATTCACCCCTCCACTTT. Its protein is CASSPDRDNSPLHF.

V usage is TRBV30 and J usage is TRBJ1-3; 10 positions agree with TRBD1. This CDR3 spans 13 amino acids. Germline V gene data show CDR1 as GTSNPN and CDR2 as SVGIG (reference sequence). The V segment lost 7 bases and the J segment 4 bases; nucleotides outside the gene matches: 4. The CDR3 loop reads CASRQGAGNTIYF. DNA of the CDR3: TGTGCCTCGCGACAGGGGGCAGGAAACACCATATATTTT.

The sample holds one count of this clone. This sequence joins TRBV19 and TRBJ1-1, with TRBD1 as a possible D gene (6 bases). The length of the CDR3 is 15 residues. Per the germline V gene, CDR1 is LNHDA and CDR2 is SQIVND (reference sequence). Trimming took 7 bases from V and 2 from J, leaving 17 bases between them. The CDR3 DNA reads as TGTGCCAGTATTAAAGCCGGGACACTTAACACTGAAGCTTTCTTT. Its protein is CASIKAGTLNTEAFF.

This clone was detected only a few times. The chain recombines TRBV6-5 with TRBJ1-6; no firm D call. CDR1 MNHEY and CDR2 SVGAGI come from the germline V gene. Trimming took 8 bases from V and 4 from J, leaving 12 bases between them. The CDR3 extends over 14 amino acids. DNA of the CDR3: TGTGCCAGCCTTCCGTCACAGTATAATTCACCCCTCCACTTT. Translating it yields CASLPSQYNSPLHF.

This chain links TRBV4-3 with TRBJ2-7; 7 bases map to TRBD1. Unmatched junction bases numbered 6, after V lost 0 bases and J lost 4 bases. Germline-derived CDR1 and CDR2 are LGHNA and YSLEER. This CDR3 has 15 amino acids. DNA of the CDR3: TGCGCCAGCAGCCAAGATACGACAGGGTGGTACGAGCAGTACTTC. This translates into CASSQDTTGWYEQYF.

V and J are TRBV30 and TRBJ2-7, with TRBD2 as a possible D gene (7 bases). CDR3 size: 11 residues. Trimming left V 5 bases short and J 6 bases short, with 11 bases between. Per germline, CDR1 GTSNPN and CDR2 SVGIG (reference sequence). The CDR3 bases are TGTGCCTGGGGACGGGGGGCCGAGCAGTACTTC. Amino acids: CAWGRGAEQYF.

There are a few counts of this clone. The chain uses TRBV4-3 and TRBJ1-2; 7 bases are a match to TRBD1. V trimming: 0 bases; J trimming: 3 bases; junction bases outside the gene matches: 4. Germline loops: CDR1 LGHNA, CDR2 YSLEER. The CDR3 consists of 15 residues. CDR3 region: CASSQDPRGYYGYTF. Here the CDR3 DNA reads TGCGCCAGCAGCCAAGATCCCAGGGGGTACTATGGCTACACCTTC.

The J gene is TRBJ2-7, the V gene TRBV10-3; 7 bases line up with TRBD2. The CDR3 contains 14 residues. With V trimmed by 6 bases and J by 2 bases, 7 bases remained unmatched. Germline assignment: CDR1 ENHRY and CDR2 SYGVKD. DNA of the CDR3: TGTGCCATCAGGGTTGACGGGGGGACCTACGAGCAGTACTTC. Protein: CAIRVDGGTYEQYF.

This clone occurred a few times. This rearrangement joins TRBV4-2 to TRBJ2-3; TRBD2 might be the D (5 bases). Germline CDR1 LGHNA, CDR2 YNFKEQ. This CDR3 contains 15 residues. Trimming pared 0 bases from V and 4 bases from J, leaving 11 bases between. Here the CDR3 reads CASSQEGKAADTQYF. In DNA form, the CDR3 reads TGTGCCAGCAGCCAAGAGGGTAAAGCGGCAGATACGCAGTATTTT.

This clone was seen a handful of times. This sequence joins TRBV7-8 and TRBJ1-5; maybe TRBD1 (6 bases). This CDR3 has 18 residues. Germline V gives CDR1 SGHVS, CDR2 FQNEAQ. The V and J ends lost 0 bases and 7 bases respectively, with 22 bases between them. The CDR3 is CASSLAHGGGGKDQPQHF. CDR3 sequence (DNA): TGTGCCAGCAGCTTAGCGCACGGGGGGGGCGGGAAGGACCAGCCCCAGCATTTT.

The chain links TRBV25-1 to TRBJ1-2; tentatively, D is TRBD1 (5 bases). The germline CDR1 and CDR2 sequences are MGHDK and SYGVNS. The CDR3 loop spans 14 amino acids. Trimming took off 0 bases at V and 8 bases at J, with 13 bases between the two ends. The CDR3 sequence is CASSEYDSLEGYTF. The CDR3 region has the DNA TGTGCCAGCAGTGAATATGACAGTCTGGAGGGCTACACCTTC.

The chain couples TRBV5-6 to TRBJ1-5; the D gene is possibly TRBD1 (5 bases). CDR3 length equals 15 residues. The ends were cut back, 5 bases at V and 0 bases at J, with 12 bases in the middle. The V gene's germline CDR1 is SGHDT and CDR2 YYEEEE. The CDR3 is CASRGRYYSNQPQHF. CDR3 coding DNA: TGTGCCAGCAGGGGGCGGTACTATAGCAATCAGCCCCAGCATTTT.

CDR3 in amino acids: CASRTGDTEAFF. CDR3 coding DNA: TGTGCCAGCAGGACAGGGGACACTGAAGCTTTCTTT. This chain joins TRBV6-6 and TRBJ1-1; 8 bases line up with TRBD1. V shed 6 bases, J shed 3 bases, and the junction held 0 bases outside the gene matches. Germline lookup yields CDR1 MNHNY and CDR2 SVGAGI (reference sequence). CDR3 length equals 12 residues.

The rearrangement links TRBV7-9 to TRBJ2-1; 7 bases fit TRBD2. This CDR3 spans 17 amino acids. J was trimmed by 5 bases and V by 3 bases; bases with no gene match: 13. Germline lookup yields CDR1 SEHNR and CDR2 FQNEAQ (reference sequence). CDR3 nucleotide sequence: TGTGCCAGCAGCTTTTTTACGGGAGGAACATGGGACAATGAGCAGTTCTTC. It is translated as CASSFFTGGTWDNEQFF.